Here is one TCR beta chain with its context. This clone has a handful of counts. Which antigen it targets is not known. Per-base quality was not reported, and no clone a single base away is much larger than it. The sample originates from a study of blood T cell repertoires in COVID-19 (TCRdb year 2020). At the level of the whole study: Samples covering the acute and convalescent phases of COVID-19 were provided by collaborators in the United States, Italy and Spain. The prospective study material was composed of cDNA or gDNA derived from T cells, B-cell-depleted T cells, or PBMCs. Subjects who had been exposed to COVID-19, were actively infected with it, or had recovered from it provided the deeply sampled blood TCRbeta repertoires that made up the dataset. The repertoires were made available in a free public database intended to serve as a resource for research on the immune response to SARS-CoV-2. Samples came from the ongoing ImmuneRACE study (first 160 participants) plus 1,254 subjects from 6 global collaborators. A de-identified subject ID, COVID-19 status, age in years and sex were almost always included in the sample metadata. HLA class I and class II types, where available, came from metadata supplied by the sample provider rather than from assay-based typing.

TCRbeta CDR3 regions were amplified from genomic DNA by means of the immunoSEQ Assay, a bias-controlled multiplex PCR. On the study's bioinformatics: The number of nucleated cells in each sample was estimated from the amplification of reference gene primers within the assay. Sequence reads were collapsed and filtered to measure the absolute abundance of every unique TCRbeta CDR3 rearrangement. Productive Simpson clonality was computed per sample as the square root of Simpson's diversity index over productive rearrangements. TCRdb limited this immuneACCESS table to in-frame rearrangements with V and J called. A share of clones is missing; checked studies link under half to unresolved V genes, and the rest is unexplained. That table is the source of V, J and clone size, and D and trimming were worked out from the DNA. For this sample the table gives around 430,000 clones, of which around nine tenths were detected only once. The ten largest clones represent roughly 10% of the sample.

Participants in the prospective study were aged roughly 18 to 100 years, lived in 20 to 25 United States geographic areas, and enrolled through a virtual design. In the prospective study, participants were assigned to cohorts based on the clinical history participants reported in a screening survey and a study questionnaire. For ImmuneRACE Cohort 3, a participant was defined as recovered based on two consecutive negative NP/OP PCR tests, clearance by a healthcare professional, or resolution of symptoms. In the prospective study, mobile phlebotomists collected whole blood, serum and a nasopharyngeal or oropharyngeal swab from each participant. Additional blood draws and questionnaires over an approximately 2-month period could optionally be provided by prospective study participants. Blood samples from the prospective study were shipped frozen or at room temperature prior to DNA extraction. What the authors observed across the whole study: Clinical and demographic metadata were provided uncurated, with the amount varying by source and participant.

The cysteine opens and the phenylalanine closes a CDR3 of 11 amino acids. Only CDR3 DNA remains: 33 bases, in frame from the first base. Sequences MGHDK (CDR1) and SYGVNS (CDR2) are obtained from the germline V gene. Trimming leaves V shorter by 6 bases and J shorter by 6 bases, with the junction holding 2 bases beyond the gene matches. Recombination connected TRBV25-1 to TRBJ2-7, with TRBD1 matching 7 junction bases. The sequence was obtained from a woman between 50 and 59 years old who had recovered from COVID-19. The source material was PBMCs or T cells enriched from blood (not recorded which). Read as DNA, the sequence is TGTGCCAGCAGACAGGGGTTCGAGCAGTACTTC. This is translated as CASRQGFEQYF.